These 24 T cell receptor beta chains were sequenced from one sample in a study of T-cell reconstitution after alpha-beta-depleted transplantation in children. Library preparation (for TCRbeta) was performed with unique molecular identifiers. One entry per CDR3 protein, called by TCRdb with MiXCR from the PCR reads. The sample has hundreds of thousands of distinct CDR3 sequences, 9.5% to 15% seen once. Material: PBMCs from the stem cell graft donor, obtained from the stem cell graft. These receptors were taken from a human donor who donated a stem cell graft to a child with combined immunodeficiency.

The rearrangement links TRBV5-1 to TRBJ2-3; 9 bases match TRBD1. This CDR3 is 18 amino acids long. Germline V gene sequence: CDR1 SGHRS, CDR2 YFSETQ. J was trimmed by 0 bases and V by 1 base; bases with no gene match: 9. The CDR3 sequence: CASSLSAWTGASTDTQYF. CDR3 nucleotides: TGCGCCAGCAGCTTGTCCGCATGGACAGGGGCCAGCACAGATACGCAGTATTTT.

The chain joins TRBV27 to TRBJ1-6, with a tentative D call TRBD1 (5 bases). There are 14 residues in the CDR3. Germline CDR1 is MNHEY and CDR2 is SMNVEV (reference sequence). Trimming cost V 2 bases and J 4 bases, with 6 bases left between them. CDR3 in amino acids: CASSLRQYNSPLHF. Written as DNA, the CDR3 is TGTGCCAGCAGTTTAAGACAGTATAATTCACCCCTCCACTTT.

This clonotype appeared a few times. This rearrangement joins TRBV5-1 to TRBJ2-3; 9 bases map to TRBD2. Trimming at V came to 7 bases and at J to 0 bases, leaving 6 bases not matched to a gene. Germline V gene sequence: CDR1 SGHRS, CDR2 YFSETQ. This CDR3 spans 15 amino acids. The CDR3 spells CASGGLATSTDTQYF. DNA of the CDR3: TGCGCCAGCGGCGGACTAGCGACTAGCACAGATACGCAGTATTTT.

This clonotype was picked up many times. The V and J genes are TRBV6-2 or TRBV6-3 and TRBJ2-3, with TRBD2 matching over 10 bases. Germline V CDR1 and CDR2: MNHEY, SVGEGT. The V segment lost 5 bases and the J segment 3 bases; nucleotides outside the gene matches: 5. The CDR3 runs 15 residues. The CDR3 region is CASSPQREGTDTQYF. CDR3 in DNA: TGTGCCAGCAGTCCGCAGCGGGAGGGAACAGATACGCAGTATTTT.

This clonotype was picked up many times. The chain is built from TRBV13 and TRBJ2-7, with 11 bases matching TRBD2. The CDR3 contains 19 residues. V trimming: 0 bases; J trimming: 0 bases; junction bases outside the gene matches: 10. Germline V CDR1 and CDR2: PRHDT, FYEKMQ (reference sequence). CDR3 DNA sequence: TGTGCCAGCAGCTTAGGAGGGCTAGCGGGGGGACTCAGCTCCTACGAGCAGTACTTC. This codes for CASSLGGLAGGLSSYEQYF. Filled out from reference TRBV13 and TRBJ2-7, the complete variable domain reads AAGVIQSPRHLIKEKRETATLKCYPIPRHDTVYWYQQGPGQDPQFLISFYEKMQSDKGSIPDRFSAQQFSDYHSELNMSSLELGDSALYFCASSLGGLAGGLSSYEQYFGPGTRLTVT.

In its sample, this clonotype was seen many times. Here the CDR3 reads CASSPRDRNTGELFF. The CDR3 DNA reads as TGTGCCAGCAGCCCACGGGACAGGAACACCGGGGAGCTGTTTTTT. This chain links TRBV14 with TRBJ2-2, with 7 bases aligning to TRBD1. The CDR3 spans 15 residues. CDR1 is SGHDN and CDR2 is FVKESK in the germline V gene. The V gene end was trimmed by 4 bases and the J gene end by 1 base; junction bases not matched to a gene: 3.

J is TRBJ2-1 and V is TRBV7-9; tentatively, D is TRBD1 (6 bases). The CDR3 extends over 13 amino acids. Germline V CDR1 and CDR2: SEHNR, FQNEAQ (reference sequence). V dropped 5 bases and J dropped 5 bases, with 10 bases sitting between them. CDR3 in amino acids: CASSPGQNNEQFF. For the CDR3, the DNA is TGTGCCAGCAGCCCAGGACAGAACAATGAGCAGTTCTTC.

The chain recombines TRBV7-2 with TRBJ2-2, with D unclear. V lost 1 base to trimming and J lost 8 bases, with 8 bases between them. CDR3 size: 13 residues. Looked up from germline, CDR1 is SGHTA and CDR2 is FQGNSA. CDR3 residues: CASSLVSRGELFF. In nucleotides, the CDR3 is TGTGCCAGCAGCTTAGTTTCTAGGGGGGAGCTGTTTTTT. The full variable domain, rest sourced from reference TRBV7-2 and TRBJ2-2, is GAGVSQSPSNKVTEKGKDVELRCDPISGHTALYWYRQSLGQGLEFLIYFQGNSAPDKSGLPSDRFSAERTGGSVSTLTIQRTQQEDSAVYLCASSLVSRGELFFGEGSRLTVL.

The chain has TRBV14 and TRBJ2-3; weak D call: TRBD1 (6 bases). CDR3 length: 14 residues. Trimming took 2 bases from V and 7 from J, leaving 13 bases between them. Germline V gene lookup returns CDR1 SGHDN and CDR2 FVKESK. CDR3 sequence reads: CASSQMTGGHTQYF. The CDR3 bases are TGTGCCAGCAGCCAAATGACAGGAGGACATACGCAGTATTTT.

This clonotype was seen a handful of times. This chain joins TRBV20-1 and TRBJ2-3; 9 nucleotides agree with TRBD2. Trimming at V came to 1 base and at J to 2 bases, leaving 13 bases not matched to a gene. Germline V lookup: CDR1 DFQATT, CDR2 SNEGSKA (reference sequence). This CDR3 contains 18 residues. CDR3 protein: CSARGVSRTSALTDTQYF. CDR3 nucleotide sequence: TGCAGTGCTAGAGGTGTGTCCCGGACTAGCGCCCTCACAGATACGCAGTATTTT.

As concerns this clonotype: This may arise from a read error, as a much more abundant clone is one base away. The chain joins TRBV7-9 to TRBJ1-1; 9 bases agree with TRBD1. The J segment lost 5 bases and the V segment lost 5 bases, leaving 3 bases of the junction unmatched. Germline values: CDR1 SEHNR, CDR2 FQNEAQ (reference sequence). This CDR3 contains 13 residues. The CDR3 DNA follows: TGTGCCAGCAGCATGACAGGGGGGACTGAAGCTTTCTTT. It specifies CASSMTGGTEAFF.

The V and J genes are TRBV3-1 and TRBJ2-5, with D possibly matching TRBD1 (6 bases). CDR1 is LGHDT, CDR2 YNNKEL, per germline (reference sequence). The ends were cut back, 1 base at V and 2 bases at J, with 8 bases in the middle. The CDR3 totals 14 residues. DNA of the CDR3: TGTGCCAGCAGCCAAGGGACAGCTCAAGAGACCCAGTACTTC. The encoded protein is CASSQGTAQETQYF.

This clonotype was seen only a few times. The J gene is TRBJ2-7, the V gene TRBV7-9, with TRBD2 identical over 7 bases. This CDR3 contains 16 residues. With V trimmed by 1 base and J by 3 bases, 9 bases remained unmatched. The germline gives CDR1 SEHNR, CDR2 FQNEAQ (reference sequence). The CDR3 sequence is CASSLDGGRVYYEQYF. The CDR3 DNA reads TGTGCCAGCAGCTTAGATGGCGGGAGAGTCTACTACGAGCAGTACTTC.

This chain uses TRBV6-1 with TRBJ2-1; D is undetermined. CDR3 length equals 15 residues. Germline lookup yields CDR1 MNHNS and CDR2 SASEGT. Trimming took 6 bases from V and 0 from J, leaving 12 bases between them. The CDR3, as DNA: TGTGCCAGCAGGGCTTCAATAGGCTCCTACAATGAGCAGTTCTTC. Amino acid sequence: CASRASIGSYNEQFF.

The rearrangement links TRBV10-3 to TRBJ2-3; 8 positions match TRBD2. There are 14 residues in the CDR3. V shed 0 bases, J shed 4 bases, and the junction held 0 bases outside the gene matches. Per germline, CDR1 ENHRY and CDR2 SYGVKD. The DNA for the CDR3 is TGTGCCATCAGTGAGTCGGGACTAGCAGATACGCAGTATTTT. It yields the protein CAISESGLADTQYF.

This clonotype was seen at least ten times. V gene TRBV24-1 combines with J gene TRBJ2-7; the D is unclear. The V and J ends lost 3 bases and 2 bases respectively, with 1 base between them. The CDR3 runs to 11 residues. Germline CDR1 is KGHDR and CDR2 is SFDVKD. This CDR3 is CATSDTYEQYF. In DNA form, the CDR3 reads TGTGCCACCAGTGATACCTACGAGCAGTACTTC.

The rearrangement joins TRBV15 to TRBJ1-1, with D maybe TRBD1 (6 bases). Trimming stripped 1 base from V and 6 bases from J, with 15 bases between. Germline-derived CDR1 and CDR2 are LNHNV and YYDKDF (reference sequence). This CDR3 is built from 15 residues. The CDR3 nucleotides read TGTGCCACCAGCAGAGTTTTTGGGGGCACCCCTGAAGCTTTCTTT. This codes for CATSRVFGGTPEAFF.

The J gene is TRBJ2-7, the V gene TRBV7-2; D is uncertain. The CDR3 spans 13 residues. From germline, CDR1 is SGHTA and CDR2 FQGNSA. Trimming pared 2 bases from V and 4 bases from J, leaving 9 bases between. The CDR3 is CASSLILDYEQYF. CDR3 nucleotide sequence: TGTGCCAGCAGCTTAATCTTAGATTACGAGCAGTACTTC.

This clonotype has more than one count but fewer than ten. The chain uses TRBV3-1 and TRBJ1-5; D not certain. The CDR3 extends over 14 amino acids. The germline gives CDR1 LGHDT, CDR2 YNNKEL (reference sequence). Trimming took off 3 bases at V and 1 base at J, with 7 bases between the two ends. CDR3 in amino acids: CASSQGSSNQPQHF. CDR3 nucleotides: TGTGCCAGCAGCCAGGGATCCAGCAATCAGCCCCAGCATTTT.

This clonotype has a handful of counts. The genes are TRBV5-6 and TRBJ2-7; D unresolved. From germline, CDR1 is SGHDT and CDR2 YYEEEE. CDR3 length: 13 residues. The V gene lost 1 base and the J gene lost 7 bases, with 12 bases spanning the gap. The CDR3 region has the DNA TGTGCCAGCAGCTTGTCTTTGGGTTTGGAGCAGTACTTC. Amino acid sequence: CASSLSLGLEQYF.

The CDR3 spells CASSSEGGKDTQYF. DNA of the CDR3: TGTGCCAGCAGTTCCGAGGGCGGAAAAGATACGCAGTATTTT. The chain carries TRBV28 and TRBJ2-3; maybe TRBD2 (5 bases). The length of the CDR3 is 14 residues. The V gene lost 4 bases and the J gene lost 5 bases, with 13 bases spanning the gap. Germline V lookup: CDR1 MDHEN, CDR2 SYDVKM.

This clonotype turned up a few times. V gene TRBV28 combines with J gene TRBJ2-7; D is unclear. Germline V lookup: CDR1 MDHEN, CDR2 SYDVKM. V was pared by 6 bases and J by 6 bases, with 9 bases between. The CDR3 is 11 residues long. CDR3 protein: CASRTRVEQYF. CDR3 in DNA: TGTGCCAGCAGGACCCGGGTCGAGCAGTACTTC. The variable domain in full, with the rest retrieved from reference TRBV28 and TRBJ2-7, is DVKVTQSSRYLVKRTGEKVFLECVQDMDHENMFWYRQDPGLGLRLIYFSYDVKMKEKGDIPEGYSVSREKKERFSLILESASTNQTSMYLCASRTRVEQYFGPGTRLTVT.

This clonotype has more than one count but fewer than ten. V gene TRBV18 combines with J gene TRBJ2-3; tentatively, D is TRBD1 or TRBD2 (5 bases each). Germline V gene data show CDR1 as KGHSH and CDR2 as LQKENI. With 2 bases removed from V and 2 bases from J, the gap between germline ends came to 11 bases. CDR3 length: 15 residues. The CDR3 spells CASSPKRDATDTQYF. For the CDR3, the DNA is TGTGCCAGCTCACCAAAACGGGACGCCACAGATACGCAGTATTTT.

The CDR3 nucleotides read TGCAGCGTTTTGTGGACAGACTATAATGAGCAGTTCTTC. This encodes CSVLWTDYNEQFF. The chain combines TRBV29-1 with TRBJ2-1; D might be TRBD1 (6 bases). This CDR3 is built from 13 residues. CDR1 and CDR2 from the germline V gene are SQVTM and ANQGSEA. With 5 bases removed from V and 7 bases from J, the gap between germline ends came to 15 bases.